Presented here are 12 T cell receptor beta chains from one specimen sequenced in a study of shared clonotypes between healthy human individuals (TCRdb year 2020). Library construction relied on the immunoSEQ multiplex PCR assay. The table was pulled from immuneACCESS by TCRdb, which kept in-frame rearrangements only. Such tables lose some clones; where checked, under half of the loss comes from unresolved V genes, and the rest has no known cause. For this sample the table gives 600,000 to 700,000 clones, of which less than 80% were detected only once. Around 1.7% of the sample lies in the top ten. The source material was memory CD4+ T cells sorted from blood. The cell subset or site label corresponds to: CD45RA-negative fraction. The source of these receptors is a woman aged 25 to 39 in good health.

Written as DNA, the CDR3 is TGTGCCAGCAGCGCCTCGACAGGGGCAATCTCTGGAAACACCATATATTTT. Its protein is CASSASTGAISGNTIYF. V and J are TRBV9 and TRBJ1-3, with TRBD1 matching 8 bases. Germline V gene data show CDR1 as SGDLS and CDR2 as YYNGEE. The CDR3 has 17 amino acids. J lost 0 bases, V lost 3 bases, and 8 bases had no gene match.

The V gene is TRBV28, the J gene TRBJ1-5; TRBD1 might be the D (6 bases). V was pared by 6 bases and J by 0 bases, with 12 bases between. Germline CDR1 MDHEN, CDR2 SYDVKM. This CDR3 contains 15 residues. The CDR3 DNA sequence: TGTGCCAGCAGATACGGGACAAGTAGCAATCAGCCCCAGCATTTT. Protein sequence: CASRYGTSSNQPQHF.

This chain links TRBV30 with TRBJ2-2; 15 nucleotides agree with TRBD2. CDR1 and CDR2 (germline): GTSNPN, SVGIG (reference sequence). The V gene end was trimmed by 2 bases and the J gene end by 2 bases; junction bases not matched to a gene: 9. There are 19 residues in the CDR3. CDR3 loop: CAWSTTGLAGGVNTGELFF. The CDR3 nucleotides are TGTGCCTGGAGTACCACCGGACTAGCGGGAGGGGTTAACACCGGGGAGCTGTTTTTT.

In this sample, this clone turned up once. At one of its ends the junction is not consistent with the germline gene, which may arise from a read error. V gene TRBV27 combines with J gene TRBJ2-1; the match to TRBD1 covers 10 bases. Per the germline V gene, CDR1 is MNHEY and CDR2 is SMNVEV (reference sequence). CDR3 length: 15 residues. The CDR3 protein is CASSISGDRGNEQFF. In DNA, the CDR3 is TGTGCCAGCAGTATATCTGGGGACAGGGGCAATGAGCAGTTCTTC.

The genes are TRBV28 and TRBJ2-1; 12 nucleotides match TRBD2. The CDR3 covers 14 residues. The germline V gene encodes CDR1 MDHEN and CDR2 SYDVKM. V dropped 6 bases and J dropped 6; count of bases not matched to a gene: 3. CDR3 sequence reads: CASRTSGRFNEQFF. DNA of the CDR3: TGTGCCAGCAGGACTAGCGGGAGATTCAATGAGCAGTTCTTC.

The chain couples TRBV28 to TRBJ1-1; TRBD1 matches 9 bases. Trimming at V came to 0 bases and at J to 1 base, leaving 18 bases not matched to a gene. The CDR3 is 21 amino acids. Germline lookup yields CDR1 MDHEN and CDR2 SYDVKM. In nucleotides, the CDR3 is TGTGCCAGCAGTTTATGGGGTCCGTCCACAGGGGGCCAGGTCGGGAACACTGAAGCTTTCTTT. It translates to CASSLWGPSTGGQVGNTEAFF.

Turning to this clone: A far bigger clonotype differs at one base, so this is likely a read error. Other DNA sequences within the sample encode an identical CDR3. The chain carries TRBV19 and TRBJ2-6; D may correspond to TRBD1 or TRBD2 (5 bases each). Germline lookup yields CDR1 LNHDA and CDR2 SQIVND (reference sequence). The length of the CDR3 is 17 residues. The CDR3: CASSIRGDSSGANVLTF. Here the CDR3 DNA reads TGTGCCAGTAGTATAAGGGGAGATAGCTCTGGGGCCAACGTCCTGACTTTT. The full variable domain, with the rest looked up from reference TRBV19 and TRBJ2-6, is DGGITQSPKYLFRKEGQNVTLSCEQNLNHDAMYWYRQDPGQGLRLIYYSQIVNDFQKGDIAEGYSVSREKKESFPLTVTSAQKNPTAFYLCASSIRGDSSGANVLTFGAGSRLTVL.

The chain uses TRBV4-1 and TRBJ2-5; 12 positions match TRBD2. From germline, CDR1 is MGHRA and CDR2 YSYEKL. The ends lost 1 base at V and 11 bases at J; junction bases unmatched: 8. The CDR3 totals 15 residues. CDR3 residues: CASSQGLAGVGKQYF. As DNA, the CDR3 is TGCGCCAGCAGCCAAGGACTAGCGGGAGTTGGCAAGCAGTACTTC.

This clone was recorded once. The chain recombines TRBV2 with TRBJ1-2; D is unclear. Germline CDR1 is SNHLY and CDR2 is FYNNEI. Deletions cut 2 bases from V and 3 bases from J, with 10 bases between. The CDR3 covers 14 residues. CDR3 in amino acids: CASSEIRADYGYTF. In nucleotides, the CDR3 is TGTGCCAGCAGTGAAATACGGGCAGACTATGGCTACACCTTC.

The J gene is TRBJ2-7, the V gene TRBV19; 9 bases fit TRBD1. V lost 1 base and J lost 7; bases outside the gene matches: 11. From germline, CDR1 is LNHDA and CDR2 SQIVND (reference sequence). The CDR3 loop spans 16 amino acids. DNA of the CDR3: TGTGCCAGTAGTATAGGACTGGGACAGGGACGGGTTGAGCAGTACTTC. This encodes CASSIGLGQGRVEQYF.

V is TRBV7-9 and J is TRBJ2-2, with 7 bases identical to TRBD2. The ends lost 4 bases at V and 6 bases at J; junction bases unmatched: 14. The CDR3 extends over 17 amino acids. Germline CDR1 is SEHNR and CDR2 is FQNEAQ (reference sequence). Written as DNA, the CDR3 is TGTGCCAGCAGCTCACAGCGGGGTGTTTGGGCGGCCGGGGAGCTGTTTTTT. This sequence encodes CASSSQRGVWAAGELFF.

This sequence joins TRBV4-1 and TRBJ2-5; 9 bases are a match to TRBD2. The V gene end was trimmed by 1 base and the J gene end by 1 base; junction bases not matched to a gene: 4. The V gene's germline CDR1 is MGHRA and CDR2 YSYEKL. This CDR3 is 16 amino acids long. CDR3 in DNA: TGCGCCAGCAGCCAAGTCCCTAGCGGGACCCAAGAGACCCAGTACTTC. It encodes CASSQVPSGTQETQYF.